What follows is one T cell receptor (beta chain) and its context. This clonotype was seen ten or more times. Its antigen target is currently unknown. The sample holds no much larger clone one base away, and base qualities are not on file. The data originate from a study of identical twins (dated by TCRdb to the mid-2010s). Broadly, across the study: The study deep-sequenced TCR alpha and beta repertoires from monozygotic twins, unrelated adults of various ages and cord blood to test whether fetal clonotypes persist. Replicate twin experiments were performed at different times using different library preparation protocols to rule out contamination.

The method was 5' RACE. Data came from an Illumina HiSeq 2000. A universal primer binding site was added through template switching, and the final cDNA carried a unique molecular identifier so that TCR cDNA molecules could be counted accurately. First-strand cDNA for TCR alpha and beta chains was synthesized from specific primers in the conserved constant-segment region. To control for contamination, every cDNA library carried two barcodes: a SMART-Mk sample barcode plus Illumina barcodes. Two successive PCR steps introduced TruSeq adapter sequences along with Illumina sample barcodes. TCR alpha and beta cDNA libraries were sequenced on the Illumina HiSeq platform with custom primers. As for how the authors treated the data: Raw reads were processed with MiGEC to extract unique molecular identifiers, and MiXCR was used to determine CDR3 positions. For each individual, recombination models were inferred using an EM algorithm with the repgenHMM and IGoR tools. Shared clonotype analysis was performed with the tcR package in R, normalizing sharing by the product of cloneset sizes. Out-of-frame nonproductive sequences were analyzed to study raw recombination free of thymic and clonal selection effects. Through fastp at Q25 and MiXCR, TCRdb rebuilt clones from the public reads, retaining in-frame beta chains. Every distinct CDR3 protein forms one entry, paired with its most common genes and DNA. Here the V and J calls rest on TCRdb's processing, not on the authors' analysis. The sample records 250,000 or so distinct CDR3 sequences, 7.5% of which are singletons. Around 5.4% of the sample lies in the top ten.

Overall results and qualifications from the work: Excess twin sharing in beta out-of-frame sequences was weaker because fewer shared sequences lowered the signal-to-noise ratio. Fewer insertions were carried by abundant cord blood beta clonotypes; a weaker similar trend was observed in young adult naive repertoires, while no such trend was observed in memory repertoires. Recombination models systematically underestimated out-of-frame TCR alpha sharing in monozygotic twins but agreed with sharing between unrelated individuals. Zero-insertion analyses could be partly confounded by invariant T cells such as MAIT and iNKT, although diverse VJ usage argued against such confounding for most clonotypes. Conclusions relied on cross-sectional statistical analysis, since the same donors could not be followed over many years. Compared with coincidental sharing between unrelated individuals, out-of-frame TCR alpha sequences shared between twins had an excess of sequences with low generation probability.

Its CDR3 holds 14 amino acids, cysteine through phenylalanine. Only the CDR3 DNA stays, 42 bases, in frame from base 1. The germline V gene supplies CDR1 SNHLY and CDR2 FYNNEI. V gives up 7 bases and J gives up 5 bases, and the segment between their germline ends measures 17 bases. Every donor was a healthy Caucasian. The twin cohort consisted of three pairs of female monozygotic twins, all aged about 18 to 29 years. Positive isolation kits from Invitrogen were used to isolate CD4+ and CD8+ T cell populations. The same data also contributed to another study, on yellow fever vaccine responses in identical twins. As described in the second report: According to the authors, the vaccine-induced T cell response in identical twins seemed to be partly convergent and partly specific to each individual. The study precisely tracked vaccine-responding T cell clones in identical twins.

The receptor chain draws on TRBV2 and TRBJ2-5, with the D call perhaps TRBD1 or TRBD2, each one matching 5 bases. The clonotype was recovered from a woman younger than 30 in good health. Sequencing used CD8+ T cells sorted from blood. The CDR3 protein is CASTSYGGIETQYF. In nucleotides, the sequence is TGTGCCAGCACGTCCTATGGGGGTATCGAGACCCAGTACTTC.